Below, 32 T cell receptor beta chains from the same sample are listed, as sequenced in a study of Tregs in tolerant kidney transplant recipients. Some clones are missing from TCRdb's copy, which holds only in-frame ones; the method was immunoSEQ multiplex PCR. The table counts 5,300 or so clones; approximately 7% lies in the top ten. Mixed chimerism was transient after nonmyeloablative marrow transplants from related graft donors. Sequencing used CD4+ T cells from blood (PBMCs), obtained 14 months after the transplant. The receptors derive from a human patient who received a combined kidney and bone marrow transplant. Some of the T cells might come from the graft donor.

Worth noting for this clone: Read coverage stops 3 residues before the CDR3 terminus; the germline J gene supplies the remainder. This sequence joins TRBV29-1 and TRBJ1-2; no definite D call. This CDR3 contains 15 residues. Germline-derived CDR1 and CDR2 are SQVTM and ANQGSEA. Trimming stripped 3 bases from V and 3 bases from J, with 17 bases between. The CDR3 protein is CSVDSVRIADYGYTF. CDR3 bases read: TGCAGCGTTGACTCGGTCCGGATAGCAGACTATGGC.

Remarks on this clone: The read falls 3 residues short of the CDR3 end, and the missing part is taken from the germline J gene. This chain connects TRBV12-3 or TRBV12-4 to TRBJ2-2; tentative D call: TRBD1 (6 bases). Trimming took off 6 bases at V and 5 bases at J, with 10 bases between the two ends. The CDR3 totals 13 residues. This CDR3 is CASRPGETGELFF. The CDR3 DNA, read in part, is TGTGCCAGCAGACCAGGGGAAACCGGGGAG.

Concerning this clone: The read ends 3 residues before the CDR3 terminus; that terminus is restored from the germline J gene. The chain is built from TRBV5-1 and TRBJ1-1; TRBD1 is a possible D gene (6 bases). The CDR3 is 11 amino acids. Germline V gene data show CDR1 as SGHRS and CDR2 as YFSETQ. The CDR3 reads CASRLRGEAFF. Partial CDR3 DNA: TGCGCCAGCAGATTGAGGGGGGAA.

Frequency places this clone as large. The observed sequence ends 3 residues before the CDR3 terminus, with the missing tail filled in from the germline J gene. This chain connects TRBV20-1 to TRBJ2-1, with 10 nucleotides matching TRBD2. V lost 7 bases to trimming and J lost 9 bases; unmatched junction nucleotides: 15. The CDR3 extends over 15 amino acids. Germline V gene sequence: CDR1 DFQATT, CDR2 SNEGSKA (reference sequence). CDR3 residues: CSGGTASGSLGEQFF. CDR3 DNA, as far as it was read: TGCAGTGGGGGGACTGCTAGCGGGAGTTTAGGTGAG.

Concerning this clone: The sequence runs out 3 residues before the end of the CDR3; the remainder is reconstructed from the germline J gene. The chain is built from TRBV20-1 and TRBJ1-4; D unresolved. CDR1 is DFQATT and CDR2 is SNEGSKA in the germline V gene (reference sequence). Between the trimmed V and J ends, which lost 3 bases and 8 bases, there was a span of 4 bases. There are 10 residues in the CDR3. This chain's CDR3 is CSARREKLFF. The CDR3 bases that were read are TGCAGTGCTAGGCGGGAAAAA.

Considering frequency, this clone is large. The read ends 3 residues shy of where the CDR3 ends; the end is completed using the germline J gene. This sequence joins TRBV29-1 and TRBJ2-5; maybe TRBD1 (5 bases). V dropped 6 bases and J dropped 0 bases, with 23 bases sitting between them. Per germline, CDR1 SQVTM and CDR2 ANQGSEA. The CDR3 consists of 17 residues. The part of the CDR3 DNA that was read is TGCAGCGTCCCTGCCCCGCGCGGCAAGGGGTACCAAGAGACC. Translated, it gives CSVPAPRGKGYQET. The complete CDR3 protein is CSVPAPRGKGYQETQYF.

As to this clone: The read stops 3 residues short of the end of the CDR3; the missing end is completed from the germline J gene. The chain links TRBV2 to TRBJ2-3, with D perhaps matching TRBD2 (6 bases). Germline CDR1 reads SNHLY; CDR2 reads FYNNEI. The V end was cut by 6 bases, the J end by 5 bases, with 15 bases between. This CDR3 region has 14 residues. CDR3 in amino acids: CASRGSGGRDTQYF. The covered CDR3 bases are TGTGCCAGCAGGGGTAGCGGTGGCCGAGATACG.

Regarding this clone: Its ends do not fully match the called genes, so a read error is possible. The sequence runs out 3 residues before the end of the CDR3; the remainder is reconstructed from the germline J gene. The V gene is TRBV7-2, the J gene TRBJ2-1; tentatively, D is TRBD2 (6 bases). This CDR3 spans 15 amino acids. CDR1 is SGHTA and CDR2 is FQGNSA in the germline V gene. CDR3 DNA (partial): TGTGCTAGCAGCTTGGGTCGGGGGTCCTACAATGAG. This translates into CASSLGRGSYNE. The whole CDR3 protein reads CASSLGRGSYNEQFF.

Of note for this clone: The sequenced fragment ends 3 residues before the CDR3 boundary, so the rest is inferred from the germline J gene. The chain is built from TRBV5-6 and TRBJ1-2; D is undetermined. V shed 1 base and J shed 4 bases, with 8 bases lying between them. Germline V gene data show CDR1 as SGHDT and CDR2 as YYEEEE. The CDR3 covers 13 residues. The sequenced CDR3 bases are TGTGCCAGCAGCTTGCAGCGACTCTATGGC. This gives the protein CASSLQRLYG. The full CDR3 reads CASSLQRLYGYTF.

About this clone: Read data end 3 residues before the CDR3 end; the end is taken from the germline J gene. The rearrangement joins TRBV5-1 to TRBJ2-2; 8 bases map to TRBD2. Germline loops: CDR1 SGHRS, CDR2 YFSETQ. V lost 0 bases to trimming and J lost 4 bases; unmatched junction nucleotides: 8. The CDR3 covers 17 residues. The sequenced CDR3 bases are TGCGCCAGCAGCTTGGCCTTCGGGGGGGCCGGCACCGGGGAG. Translated: CASSLAFGGAGTGE. The entire CDR3 sequence reads CASSLAFGGAGTGELFF.

In the case of this clone: Sequencing ends 3 residues short of the CDR3 end; the germline J gene provides the rest. The chain has TRBV20-1 and TRBJ2-3, with TRBD2 matching 7 bases. Germline V gene lookup returns CDR1 DFQATT and CDR2 SNEGSKA (reference sequence). The CDR3 sequence is 13 residues long. V lost 2 bases, J lost 5 bases, and 4 bases stayed unmatched. The CDR3 bases that were read are TGCAGTGCTAGAAACCTAGCGGTAGATACG. Translating gives CSARNLAVDT. The entire CDR3 reads CSARNLAVDTQYF.

As regards this clone: The CDR3 extends 3 residues past the end of the read, so its final part is completed from the germline J gene. This sequence joins TRBV14 and TRBJ2-4; D is possibly TRBD1 (6 bases). Per germline, CDR1 SGHDN and CDR2 FVKESK. V lost 1 base and J lost 5, with 15 bases in between. There are 16 residues in the CDR3. Partial CDR3 DNA: TGTGCCAGCAGCCAAGGGTTGGGACAAGGGGAAAACATT. Translated, it gives CASSQGLGQGENI. From start to end, the CDR3 is CASSQGLGQGENIQYF.

This clone registers large by frequency. Compared with germline, one end of the junction differs, possibly owing to a read error. Read coverage stops 3 residues before the CDR3 terminus; the germline J gene supplies the remainder. The chain employs TRBV4-2 and TRBJ2-6, with D maybe TRBD2 (6 bases). The CDR3 is 18 residues long. Germline assignment: CDR1 LGHNA and CDR2 YNFKEQ. CDR3 protein: CASSQDLVGGDWANVLTF. CDR3 bases read: TGCGCCAGCAGCCAAGATCTGGTGGGGGGAGACTGGGCCAACGTC.

To note about this clone: The sequence runs out 3 residues before the end of the CDR3; the remainder is reconstructed from the germline J gene. This chain connects TRBV5-5 to TRBJ2-3; 7 bases are a match to TRBD1. The V segment lost 4 bases and the J segment 4 bases; nucleotides outside the gene matches: 6. The CDR3 is 14 residues long. Germline V gene sequence: CDR1 SGHKS, CDR2 YYEKEE (reference sequence). The DNA read from the CDR3 is TGTGCCAGCAGCGACACCGGACAGGCAGATACG. Translating gives CASSDTGQADT. The entire CDR3 sequence reads CASSDTGQADTQYF.

On this clone: The CDR3 end is not reached by the read, which stops 3 residues before it; the germline J gene fills it in. The V gene is TRBV28, the J gene TRBJ1-2, with D perhaps TRBD1 (5 bases). The CDR3 is made up of 15 amino acids. V lost 6 bases and J lost 0, with 14 bases in between. In germline, CDR1 is MDHEN, CDR2 SYDVKM. This CDR3 is CASSPDTTANYGYTF. The part of the CDR3 DNA that was read is TGTGCCAGCAGCCCGGACACAACCGCTAACTATGGC.

Worth noting for this clone: Coverage ceases 3 residues before the CDR3 finishes, and the germline J gene fills in the end. The chain carries TRBV19 and TRBJ2-6, with 9 bases lining up with TRBD1. CDR3 length: 16 residues. The germline V gene encodes CDR1 LNHDA and CDR2 SQIVND (reference sequence). With V trimmed by 5 bases and J by 4 bases, 6 bases remained unmatched. The CDR3: CASSSRQGGGANVLTF. The sequenced CDR3 bases are TGTGCCAGTAGTTCCCGACAGGGGGGCGGGGCCAACGTC.

This clone counts as medium-sized (0.01 to 0.1%) by frequency. Read coverage stops 3 residues before the CDR3 terminus; the germline J gene supplies the remainder. This chain uses TRBV7-9 with TRBJ1-1; D ambiguous. Germline V gene sequence: CDR1 SEHNR, CDR2 FQNEAQ (reference sequence). The CDR3 totals 13 residues. Trimming took off 1 base at V and 1 base at J, with 4 bases between the two ends. The sequenced part of the CDR3 DNA is TGTGCCAGCAGCTTAGAAGGGAACACTGAA. Protein sequence: CASSLEGNTE. The whole CDR3 sequence is CASSLEGNTEAFF. Full variable domain (remainder filled in from reference TRBV7-9 and TRBJ1-1): DTGVSQNPRHKITKRGQNVTFRCDPISEHNRLYWYRQTLGQGPEFLTYFQNEAQLEKSRLLSDRFSAERPKGSFSTLEIQRTEQGDSAMYLCASSLEGNTEAFFGQGTRLTVV.

On this clone: The read gets to within 3 residues of the CDR3 end, and the germline J gene fills in the rest. The rearrangement links TRBV2 to TRBJ1-5, with unresolved D. This CDR3 has 16 amino acids. Germline assignment: CDR1 SNHLY and CDR2 FYNNEI. V gave up 3 bases and J gave up 3 bases, with 15 bases separating them. The CDR3 here is CASSEQAAKYNQPQHF. The DNA read from the CDR3 is TGTGCCAGCAGTGAGCAGGCCGCTAAATACAATCAGCCC. Combining the CDR3 with reference TRBV2 and TRBJ1-5 gives the whole variable domain EPEVTQTPSHQVTQMGQEVILRCVPISNHLYFYWYRQILGQKVEFLVSFYNNEISEKSEIFDDQFSVERPDGSNFTLKIRSTKLEDSAMYFCASSEQAAKYNQPQHFGDGTRLSIL.

A remark on this clone: From the germline J gene comes the end of the CDR3, since the read stops 3 residues before it. The chain has TRBV6-2 or TRBV6-3 and TRBJ2-1, with 12 bases identical to TRBD2. CDR1 MNHEY and CDR2 SVGEGT come from the germline V gene. The V segment lost 5 bases and the J segment 9 bases; nucleotides outside the gene matches: 5. CDR3 length: 14 residues. Partial CDR3 DNA: TGTGCCAGCAGTCTGACTAGCGGGAGAGGTGAG. This sequence encodes CASSLTSGRGE. The full CDR3 sequence reads CASSLTSGRGEQFF.

To note about this clone: The read ends 3 residues before the CDR3 terminus; that terminus is restored from the germline J gene. This rearrangement joins TRBV5-1 to TRBJ1-1, with D perhaps matching TRBD1 (6 bases). Germline V CDR1 and CDR2: SGHRS, YFSETQ. V lost 4 bases to trimming and J lost 7 bases, with 14 bases between them. The CDR3 loop spans 13 amino acids. The CDR3 here is CASSLTLTGEAFF. The part of the CDR3 DNA that was read is TGCGCCAGCAGCCTCACTTTGACAGGTGAA.

To note about this clone: Read data end 3 residues before the CDR3 end; the end is taken from the germline J gene. The chain has TRBV7-9 and TRBJ2-3; D not certain. From germline, CDR1 is SEHNR and CDR2 FQNEAQ (reference sequence). Trimming removed 2 bases from V and 5 bases from J, with 8 bases in between. CDR3 length equals 13 residues. The CDR3 is CASSLIHIDTQYF. CDR3 DNA, as far as it was read: TGTGCCAGCAGCTTAATACATATAGATACG.

The DNA read from the CDR3 is TGCGCCAGCAGCGTGACTTGGACTAGCGGGACTAGCTCCTACGAG. As protein: CASSVTWTSGTSSYE. The whole CDR3 sequence is CASSVTWTSGTSSYEQYF. The V gene is TRBV5-1, the J gene TRBJ2-7, with TRBD2 identical over 12 bases. The sequence runs out 3 residues before the end of the CDR3; the remainder is reconstructed from the germline J gene. The CDR3 has 18 amino acids. Germline assignment: CDR1 SGHRS and CDR2 YFSETQ. Trimming took 4 bases from V and 0 from J; bases not matched to a gene: 11.

As to this clone: The CDR3 extends 3 residues past the end of the read, so its final part is completed from the germline J gene. The gene calls are TRBV7-9 and TRBJ2-5, with 8 bases identical to TRBD2. V shed 4 bases and J 2 bases; nucleotides not matched to a gene: 6. This CDR3 comprises 15 residues. CDR1 is SEHNR, CDR2 FQNEAQ, per germline (reference sequence). The CDR3: CASSSLTSGQETQYF. The sequenced part of the CDR3 DNA is TGTGCCAGCAGCTCACTTACTAGCGGACAAGAGACC.

Partial CDR3 DNA: TGTGCCAGCAGCCAAGCGCCTCACTACAATGAG. It is translated as CASSQAPHYNE. The whole CDR3 sequence is CASSQAPHYNEQFF. This chain connects TRBV6-2 or TRBV6-3 to TRBJ2-1, with unresolved D. Coverage ceases 3 residues before the CDR3 finishes, and the germline J gene fills in the end. Germline V gives CDR1 MNHEY, CDR2 SVGEGT. This CDR3 is 14 amino acids long. The ends were cut back, 6 bases at V and 3 bases at J, with 12 bases in the middle.

Notes on this clone: Sequencing ends 3 residues short of the CDR3 end; the germline J gene provides the rest. V and J are TRBV19 and TRBJ2-1; D gene ambiguous. Germline V lookup: CDR1 LNHDA, CDR2 SQIVND (reference sequence). V was clipped by 3 bases and J by 0 bases, with 12 bases between them. The CDR3 loop spans 16 amino acids. The sequenced part of the CDR3 DNA is TGTGCCAGTAGTATGAGAGCCCTTCTCTCCTACAATGAG. It yields the protein CASSMRALLSYNE. The full CDR3 protein is CASSMRALLSYNEQFF.

As concerns this clone: Read coverage stops 3 residues before the CDR3 terminus; the germline J gene supplies the remainder. The rearrangement links TRBV5-1 to TRBJ1-1; a possible D gene is TRBD1 (5 bases). Trimming left V 0 bases short and J 1 base short, with 13 bases between. This CDR3 is built from 16 residues. Germline CDR1 and CDR2: SGHRS and YFSETQ. The CDR3 DNA, read in part, is TGCGCCAGCAGCTTGGGGGTGAGGGGCCAGAACACTGAA. Translating it yields CASSLGVRGQNTE. The entire CDR3 protein reads CASSLGVRGQNTEAFF.

Comments on this clone: The sequence runs out 3 residues before the end of the CDR3; the remainder is reconstructed from the germline J gene. The chain combines TRBV10-3 with TRBJ2-1, with TRBD2 matching 9 bases. The CDR3 totals 16 residues. V lost 0 bases, J lost 0 bases, and 0 bases stayed unmatched. The germline CDR1 and CDR2 sequences are ENHRY and SYGVKD. Partial CDR3 DNA: TGTGCCATCAGTGAGTCACTAGCGGGCTCCTACAATGAG. Translation gives CAISESLAGSYNE. The full CDR3 reads CAISESLAGSYNEQFF.

About this clone: From the germline J gene comes the end of the CDR3, since the read stops 3 residues before it. The V gene is TRBV7-6, the J gene TRBJ2-2, with unresolved D. The CDR3 length is 12 residues. CDR1 and CDR2 from the germline V gene are SGHVS and FNYEAQ. V lost 4 bases and J 7 bases, leaving 7 bases between the germline ends. The CDR3 loop reads CASSSPIGELFF. Partial CDR3 DNA: TGTGCCAGCAGCTCCCCAATCGGGGAG.

Points on this clone: Read sequence stops 3 residues before the CDR3 end, and the germline J gene provides the missing end. The chain is built from TRBV2 and TRBJ2-5; perhaps TRBD2 as D (7 bases). This CDR3 spans 12 amino acids. Per the germline V gene, CDR1 is SNHLY and CDR2 is FYNNEI. The germline V and J ends were trimmed by 11 bases and 5 bases, with 15 bases remaining between them. The CDR3 bases that were read are TGTGCCTCCCGAGAGGGGGGGGAGACC. It is translated as CASREGGET. The full-length CDR3 reads as CASREGGETQYF.

Remarks on this clone: The CDR3 end falls 3 residues outside the read, so it is completed with the germline J gene. This chain links TRBV11-3 with TRBJ1-1; D ambiguous. The germline V and J ends were trimmed by 3 bases and 3 bases, with 8 bases remaining between them. Germline V gene data show CDR1 as SGHNT and CDR2 as YENEEA. CDR3 length: 13 amino acids. CDR3: CASSFTRHTEAFF. The DNA read from the CDR3 is TGTGCCAGCAGCTTCACGAGGCACACTGAA.

This clone is classed as medium-sized by frequency. The CDR3 goes on 3 residues after the read ends, and that part is filled in from the germline J gene. The chain links TRBV7-2 to TRBJ2-4; possible D gene TRBD1, 6 bases. The V end lost 1 base, the J end lost 9 bases, and 13 bases lay between the germline ends. The CDR3 covers 14 residues. In germline, CDR1 is SGHTA, CDR2 FQGNSA. This CDR3 is CASSLGGRGAIQYF. The DNA read from the CDR3 is TGTGCCAGCAGCTTAGGGGGCAGGGGAGCCATT.

CDR3: CASSPSNPSGNNEQFF. CDR3 DNA, as far as it was read: TGTGCCAGCTCACCGAGTAACCCTAGCGGAAACAATGAG. The chain couples TRBV18 to TRBJ2-1; 7 nucleotides align to TRBD2. Coverage ceases 3 residues before the CDR3 finishes, and the germline J gene fills in the end. With V trimmed by 3 bases and J by 5 bases, 10 bases remained unmatched. Looked up from germline, CDR1 is KGHSH and CDR2 is LQKENI. The CDR3 spans 16 residues.